Listed below are T cell receptor beta chains from one sample, sequenced in a study of blood T cell repertoires in COVID-19. The data were produced by immunoSEQ multiplex PCR, yet TCRdb's version contains in-frame clones alone and is incomplete. The sample has under 300,000 clones, roughly 86% seen once. The sequenced sample was PBMCs or T cells enriched from blood (not recorded which). These receptors were obtained from a woman in her 30s who had recovered from COVID-19. CDR3s include the opening cysteine and the closing phenylalanine or tryptophan. D genes are given only for firm matches. Only part of the rows carry a size: once, few, many, or a class if the clone is expanded.

TRBD1	TRBV5-1	-	TRBJ1-2	TGCGCCAGCACCCCAGGGGGCTTCAACTATGGCTACACCTTC	CASTPGGFNYGYTF
TRBD2	TRBV7-9	-	TRBJ2-7	TGTGCCAGCAGCTCCCCAGGGTTGGCTAGCGGAGAACAGCAGTACTTC	CASSSPGLASGEQQYF
-	TRBV28	-	TRBJ1-5	TGTGCCAGCAGTCCCGGGACATTCGGCATCGGCAATCAGCCCCAGCATTTT	CASSPGTFGIGNQPQHF
TRBD1	TRBV7-2	-	TRBJ1-2	TGTGCCAGCAGCCACACTTCGGGACAGGGTCTTTTAATCTATGGCTACACCTTC	CASSHTSGQGLLIYGYTF
TRBD1	TRBV6-1	-	TRBJ1-2	TGTGCCAGCAGTGAACAAGGGGGCGCGGAGGGGTATGGCTACACCTTC	CASSEQGGAEGYGYTF
TRBD1	TRBV5-1	few	TRBJ1-3	TGCGCCAGCAGCTTATTAGGGACAGATGGAAACACCATATATTTT	CASSLLGTDGNTIYF
-	TRBV5-1	-	TRBJ2-1	TGCGCCAGCAGCTTACAGGGATTCGGCAATGAGCAGTTCTTC	CASSLQGFGNEQFF
-	TRBV7-3	-	TRBJ1-1	TGTGCCAGCAGCCCCCCCCACGTAGGGGCTACTGAAGCTTTCTTT	CASSPPHVGATEAFF
-	TRBV9	-	TRBJ2-3	TGTGCCAGCAGCGCCTTGAAAGGCGGGCGGGGCACAGATACGCAGTATTTT	CASSALKGGRGTDTQYF
TRBD1	TRBV7-3	once	TRBJ1-6	TGTGCCAGCAGCTTGAGTGGGACAGGGGGCTCTTCACCCCTCCACTTT	CASSLSGTGGSSPLHF
TRBD2	TRBV5-6	-	TRBJ2-5	TGTGCCAGCAGCTGGACTAGCGAGGAGACCCAGTACTTC	CASSWTSEETQYF
-	TRBV4-1	few	TRBJ2-7	TGCGCCAGCAGCCTCATACGGGAGCCCCATCTCTACGAGCAGTACTTC	CASSLIREPHLYEQYF
-	TRBV7-8	-	TRBJ2-7	TGTGCCAGCAGCTTTCCGGGTCAGGGAAGGTACGAGCAATACTTC	CASSFPGQGRYEQYF
-	TRBV28	-	TRBJ2-2	TGTGCCAGCAGTATGTTTGTAATAAACACCGGGGAGCTGTTTTTT	CASSMFVINTGELFF
TRBD1	TRBV3-1/TRBV3-2	-	TRBJ2-6	TGTGCCAGCAGCCCGACAGGGGACTCTGGGGCCAACGTCCTGACTTTC	CASSPTGDSGANVLTF
-	TRBV18	-	TRBJ1-3	TGTGCCAGCTCACCCGAGGTTACGGGAAACACCATATATTTT	CASSPEVTGNTIYF
TRBD1	TRBV19	-	TRBJ2-7	TGTGCCAGTAGGCCGCCGGGACAGCACTACGAGCAGTACTTC	CASRPPGQHYEQYF
-	TRBV5-8	-	TRBJ2-7	TGTGCCAGCAGCATTGGATACAGGTCCTCCTACGAGCAGTACTTC	CASSIGYRSSYEQYF
-	TRBV6-5	-	TRBJ1-5	TGTGCCAGCGCAGACCGGGGAGTAGGAATGCCCCAGCATTTT	CASADRGVGMPQHF
-	TRBV28	once	TRBJ1-6	TGTGCCAGCAGTTTATGGTCGGGGTTGGGGTATAATTCACCCCTCCACTTT	CASSLWSGLGYNSPLHF
TRBD1	TRBV9	-	TRBJ2-3	TGTGCCAGCAGCGTAGGTGGGACAGGGAGGACAGATACGCAGTATTTT	CASSVGGTGRTDTQYF
-	TRBV7-9	-	TRBJ1-4	TGTGCCAGCAGCTTAGTGCCAGTCCCCCCTGAAAAACTGTTTTTT	CASSLVPVPPEKLFF
-	TRBV27	-	TRBJ1-2	TGTGCCAGCAGTTTAAGGGGGAACTATGGCTACACCTTC	CASSLRGNYGYTF
TRBD1	TRBV5-1	-	TRBJ1-2	TGCGCCAGCAGCCCCGGACAGGGCTTTAACTATGGCTACACCTTC	CASSPGQGFNYGYTF
-	TRBV7-3	-	TRBJ1-6	TGTGCCAGCAGGCGGGACTCTCTTAGCTCCTATAATTCACCCCTCCACTTT	CASRRDSLSSYNSPLHF
-	TRBV6-6	-	TRBJ2-7	TGTGCCAGCAGCAGGGGAGTAGGCTACGAGCAGTACTTC	CASSRGVGYEQYF
TRBD1	TRBV27	-	TRBJ2-2	TGTGCCAGCAGTTTATCGGGCTACAGGGGCCGCCCCGGGGAGCTGTTTTTT	CASSLSGYRGRPGELFF
-	TRBV27	-	TRBJ2-2	TGTGCCAGCAGTTTGGGACTGGACACCGGGGAGCTGTTTTTT	CASSLGLDTGELFF
-	TRBV5-4	-	TRBJ1-2	TGTGCCAGCAGCACGAACAGGAATATAGGGGGCTACACCTTC	CASSTNRNIGGYTF
-	TRBV27	-	TRBJ1-6	TGTGCCAGCAGTCTGCGGACACGTTTTTTGGATTCACCCCTCCACTTT	CASSLRTRFLDSPLHF
-	TRBV7-9	-	TRBJ1-1	TGTGCCAGCAGGGCACGCAGGGGCGGGAGGAACACTGAAGCTTTCTTT	CASRARRGGRNTEAFF
-	TRBV5-4	-	TRBJ2-5	TGTGCCAGCAGCTCCCAGGGTTCGGGAGAGACCCAGTACTTC	CASSSQGSGETQYF
TRBD1	TRBV5-1	-	TRBJ1-2	TGCGCCAGCAGCTTGGACAACAGGGGGGGTGGCTACACCTTC	CASSLDNRGGGYTF
TRBD1	TRBV12-3/TRBV12-4	-	TRBJ1-2	TGTGCCAGCAGTTTAGACAGGGGGTATGGCTACACCTTC	CASSLDRGYGYTF
-	TRBV4-1	-	TRBJ1-1	TGCGCCAGCAGCCACGAAGGGGTGAACACTGAAGCTTTCTTT	CASSHEGVNTEAFF
-	TRBV4-1	-	TRBJ2-7	TGCGCCAGCAGCCAAGGCCCTAACTCCTACGAGCAGTACTTC	CASSQGPNSYEQYF
-	TRBV27	few	TRBJ2-1	TGTGCCAGCAGTTTCGGAGGGGTAGCAAATCGAAATGAGCAGTTCTTC	CASSFGGVANRNEQFF
-	TRBV7-9	-	TRBJ2-3	TGTGCCAGCAGCTATGCGGGGTCGACAGATACGCAGTATTTT	CASSYAGSTDTQYF
-	TRBV5-3	few	TRBJ1-2	TGTGCCAGAAGTCCGCAGGGATTCCATAACTATGGCTACACCTTC	CARSPQGFHNYGYTF
TRBD2	TRBV11-2	once	TRBJ2-1	TGTGCCAGCAGCTTAGAGGCGGGGGGGCGGTTCAGTGACACCTACAATGAGCAGTTCTTC	CASSLEAGGRFSDTYNEQFF
TRBD1	TRBV30	-	TRBJ2-3	TGTGCCTGGGAAATTACAGGGGGCTTCACAGATACGCAGTATTTT	CAWEITGGFTDTQYF
-	TRBV28	-	TRBJ1-2	TGTGCCAGCAGTTCCCCAACCGATGAAGGCGCAGGGCGCGTGGCCTACACCTTC	CASSSPTDEGAGRVAYTF
TRBD2	TRBV30	few	TRBJ2-1	TGTGCCTGGAGGGAAAGAGCGGGAGTCGTTGATGAGCAGTTCTTC	CAWRERAGVVDEQFF
TRBD2	TRBV5-1	-	TRBJ2-5	TGCGCCAGCGGGCGGGGGGCCCAAGAGACCCAGTACTTC	CASGRGAQETQYF
TRBD2	TRBV27	-	TRBJ2-3	TGTGCCAGCCCTCAGGGAGGGCTCAGTCAGTATTTT	CASPQGGLSQYF
-	TRBV18	-	TRBJ2-1	TGTGCCAGCTCACCAAAGGGAGATGAGCAGTTCTTC	CASSPKGDEQFF
TRBD1	TRBV18	-	TRBJ2-3	TGTGCCAGCTCACCAATTACAGGGGGCGGCACAGATACGCAGTATTTT	CASSPITGGGTDTQYF
-	TRBV6-5	-	TRBJ1-4	TGTGCCAGCAGTTACTGGGTGCAGGGGTCCCTGTTTTTT	CASSYWVQGSLFF
-	TRBV14	-	TRBJ2-5	TGTGCCAGCAGCCAAAGGCTAGCCCTTTTCCAAGAGACCCAGTACTTC	CASSQRLALFQETQYF
TRBD1	TRBV18	-	TRBJ1-2	TGTGCCAGCTCACCCCTCGGGACAGATAACTATGGCTACACCTTC	CASSPLGTDNYGYTF
TRBD1	TRBV11-2	once	TRBJ2-5	TGTGCCAGCAGCACTTTACAGGGGTGGTTGGAGACCCAGTACTTC	CASSTLQGWLETQYF
TRBD1	TRBV18	-	TRBJ1-1	TGTGCCAGCTCACTCACAACGGACAGGGTCAACACTGAAGCTTTCTTT	CASSLTTDRVNTEAFF
-	TRBV7-9	-	TRBJ1-1	TGTGCCAGCAGCTTAGGACCTACAGGGAAAGCTTTCTTT	CASSLGPTGKAFF